Below, 26 T cell receptor beta chains from the same sample are listed, as sequenced in a study of blood T cell repertoires in COVID-19. Profiled with immunoSEQ multiplex PCR; TCRdb holds only in-frame clones, not every one. The top ten hold roughly 29% of the sample, which has 30,000 to 40,000 clones, over 70% seen once. Material: peripheral blood. These receptors were obtained from a man aged 80 or over with acute or convalescent COVID-19.

This clone was seen a single time. V is TRBV4-1 and J is TRBJ1-3, with D possibly being TRBD1 (5 bases). The V and J ends lost 0 bases and 0 bases respectively, with 6 bases between them. The CDR3 is 15 amino acids. The germline V gene has CDR1 MGHRA and CDR2 YSYEKL. CDR3: CASSQEDNSGNTIYF. The CDR3 nucleotides are TGCGCCAGCAGCCAAGAGGACAACTCTGGAAACACCATATATTTT.

The chain is built from TRBV3-1 (or the pseudogene TRBV3-2) and TRBJ2-3; D unresolved. This CDR3 has 13 amino acids. Trimming stripped 4 bases from V and 3 bases from J, with 8 bases between. Germline loops: CDR1 LGHDT, CDR2 YNNKEL (reference sequence). This CDR3 reads CASSLPPTDTQYF. DNA for the CDR3: TGTGCCAGCAGCCTCCCCCCGACAGATACGCAGTATTTT.

The V call is TRBV19, the J call TRBJ1-2, with a possible D match to TRBD1 (5 bases). Per germline, CDR1 LNHDA and CDR2 SQIVND (reference sequence). The CDR3 is 15 residues long. Trimming took off 10 bases at V and 5 bases at J, with 23 bases between the two ends. The DNA of the CDR3 is TGTGCCATCCCAATAAACCCTGACAGTGAGTATGGCTACACCTTC. Translated: CAIPINPDSEYGYTF.

The table lists this clone with a few counts. The chain links TRBV12-3 or TRBV12-4 to TRBJ2-5; weak D call: TRBD1 (6 bases). Trimming took 6 bases from V and 5 from J, leaving 13 bases between them. The CDR3 extends over 13 amino acids. CDR3 coding DNA: TGTGCCAGCAGGGGGACACGAGTTGAGACCCAGTACTTC. Its translation: CASRGTRVETQYF.

This chain connects TRBV19 to TRBJ1-5; 10 bases fit TRBD1. The ends lost 5 bases at V and 10 bases at J; junction bases unmatched: 8. Germline CDR1 LNHDA, CDR2 SQIVND (reference sequence). The CDR3 consists of 14 residues. CDR3 sequence reads: CASSLAGQGSPQHF. The CDR3 nucleotides read TGTGCCAGTAGTCTGGCGGGACAGGGGAGTCCCCAGCATTTT.

The chain is built from TRBV15 and TRBJ1-6; D uncertain. V was cut by 4 bases and J by 13 bases, with 14 bases left in between. Germline V gene data show CDR1 as LNHNV and CDR2 as YYDKDF (reference sequence). This CDR3 is built from 13 residues. Here the CDR3 reads CATSNPSMSPLHF. CDR3 bases: TGTGCCACCAGCAACCCCTCCATGAGTCCCCTCCACTTT.

The DNA of the CDR3 is TGTGCCAGCAGCTACACCCGGACAGCAACTAATGAAAAACTGTTTTTT. Protein sequence: CASSYTRTATNEKLFF. V usage is TRBV6-5 and J usage is TRBJ1-4, with a possible D match to TRBD1 (6 bases). This CDR3 is 16 amino acids long. Germline V lookup: CDR1 MNHEY, CDR2 SVGAGI. Deletions cut 6 bases from V and 0 bases from J, with 14 bases between.

This rearrangement joins TRBV18 to TRBJ1-1, with D hard to call. Trimming pared 4 bases from V and 0 bases from J, leaving 15 bases between. This CDR3 has 16 residues. The V gene's germline CDR1 is KGHSH and CDR2 LQKENI. CDR3 residues: CASSLSLSRMNTEAFF. CDR3 DNA: TGTGCCAGCTCACTCTCCTTGAGCCGCATGAACACTGAAGCTTTCTTT.

This clone has a single count. V and J are TRBV5-1 and TRBJ1-1; D call uncertain. Per the germline V gene, CDR1 is SGHRS and CDR2 is YFSETQ. The V and J ends lost 7 bases and 1 base respectively, with 14 bases between them. CDR3 length: 14 residues. The DNA of the CDR3 is TGCGCCAGCTGGGTCGGCAGAGGGAACACTGAAGCTTTCTTT. The encoded protein is CASWVGRGNTEAFF.

The chain carries TRBV28 and TRBJ1-2; no reliable D call. The CDR3 length is 16 residues. V lost 3 bases, J lost 1 base, and 15 bases lay in between. CDR1 MDHEN and CDR2 SYDVKM come from the germline V gene. CDR3 bases: TGTGCCAGCAGTTTGGTTAATAGAGCTAATAACTATGGCTACACCTTC. It translates to CASSLVNRANNYGYTF.

This clone was seen only a few times. The chain is built from TRBV27 and TRBJ2-7; tentative D call: TRBD1 (6 bases). V was clipped by 5 bases and J by 4 bases, with 9 bases between them. The germline V gene has CDR1 MNHEY and CDR2 SMNVEV (reference sequence). The CDR3 consists of 12 residues. For the CDR3, the DNA is TGTGCCAGCAGTGCTACAGGGTACGAGCAGTACTTC. It specifies CASSATGYEQYF.

V and J are TRBV4-3 and TRBJ2-5; 12 bases match TRBD2. The CDR3 totals 19 residues. Germline trimming cut 0 bases from V and 0 bases from J; bases unmatched to any gene: 8. CDR1 and CDR2 from the germline V gene are LGHNA and YSLEER. Written as DNA, the CDR3 is TGCGCCAGCAGCCAAGACCTGGGCCTAGCGGGGGGGCACCAAGAGACCCAGTACTTC. Translating gives CASSQDLGLAGGHQETQYF.

This clone has more than one count but fewer than ten. J is TRBJ1-2 and V is TRBV7-2; D gene ambiguous. The CDR3 has 13 amino acids. V was trimmed by 1 base and J by 7 bases, leaving 10 bases between them. Germline assignment: CDR1 SGHTA and CDR2 FQGNSA. CDR3 residues: CASSLGTRGGYTF. The CDR3 region has the DNA TGTGCCAGCAGCTTAGGGACGCGGGGTGGCTACACCTTC.

The CDR3 DNA reads TGTGCCAGCAGCACGGGCGGGGGGACAGATACGCAGTATTTT. Its translation: CASSTGGGTDTQYF. The chain is built from TRBV5-4 and TRBJ2-3; 8 bases map to TRBD2. Germline values: CDR1 SGHNT, CDR2 YYREEE (reference sequence). The CDR3 totals 14 residues. Unmatched junction bases numbered 4, after V lost 4 bases and J lost 3 bases.

V and J are TRBV27 and TRBJ2-2, with TRBD2 matching over 7 bases. The CDR3 loop spans 18 amino acids. The J segment lost 3 bases and the V segment lost 2 bases, leaving 12 bases of the junction unmatched. Looked up from germline, CDR1 is MNHEY and CDR2 is SMNVEV (reference sequence). CDR3 bases: TGTGCCAGCAGTTTAGCGTGGGAGGGACTGTCGTACACCGGGGAGCTGTTTTTT. As protein: CASSLAWEGLSYTGELFF.

V is TRBV7-9 and J is TRBJ2-3; D is perhaps TRBD2 (5 bases). Trimming pared 5 bases from V and 0 bases from J, leaving 9 bases between. Germline CDR1 reads SEHNR; CDR2 reads FQNEAQ (reference sequence). This CDR3 comprises 14 residues. The CDR3, as DNA: TGTGCCAGCAGCCCCGAGGGTAGCACAGATACGCAGTATTTT. It encodes CASSPEGSTDTQYF.

This sequence joins TRBV19 and TRBJ1-6; D possibly corresponds to TRBD1 (6 bases). This CDR3 comprises 14 residues. From germline, CDR1 is LNHDA and CDR2 SQIVND (reference sequence). Trimming took 2 bases from V and 6 from J, leaving 8 bases between them. CDR3 in amino acids: CASSINRVNSPLHF. CDR3 DNA: TGTGCCAGTAGTATAAACAGGGTTAATTCACCCCTCCACTTT.

The J gene is TRBJ1-6, the V gene TRBV28; D ambiguous. Germline-derived CDR1 and CDR2 are MDHEN and SYDVKM. The CDR3 has 12 residues. The ends were cut back, 4 bases at V and 9 bases at J, with 7 bases in the middle. CDR3 sequence (DNA): TGTGCCAGCAGTTCGGGAGGTTCACCCCTCCACTTT. Translated, it gives CASSSGGSPLHF.

This chain connects TRBV6-6 to TRBJ1-2, with 8 bases that match TRBD1. CDR3 size: 16 residues. The J segment lost 1 base and the V segment lost 0 bases, leaving 4 bases of the junction unmatched. The germline V gene encodes CDR1 MNHNY and CDR2 SVGAGI (reference sequence). The CDR3 reads CASSYSGQAINYGYTF. The DNA for the CDR3 is TGTGCCAGCAGTTACTCGGGACAGGCGATTAACTATGGCTACACCTTC.

The chain uses TRBV12-3 or TRBV12-4 and TRBJ1-6; D ambiguous. Trimming removed 3 bases at V and 10 bases at J, with 10 bases between. CDR3 length equals 13 residues. DNA for the CDR3: TGTGCCAGCAGTTTTTCTCCGGGATCACCCCTCCACTTT. Residues: CASSFSPGSPLHF.

The genes are TRBV28 and TRBJ1-1, with TRBD1 matching over 7 bases. The CDR3 sequence is 13 residues long. Losses at the gene ends were 2 bases for V and 8 bases for J; bases not matched to a gene: 5. Germline V gene lookup returns CDR1 MDHEN and CDR2 SYDVKM. The CDR3 DNA sequence: TGTGCCAGCAGTTTAGATGGGGACAGCGAAGCTTTCTTT. This sequence encodes CASSLDGDSEAFF.

CDR3 DNA sequence: TGTGCCATCGGGACTAGCGGGACTTACGAGCAGTACTTC. Translating gives CAIGTSGTYEQYF. This rearrangement joins TRBV6-5 to TRBJ2-7, with TRBD2 matching 13 bases. The CDR3 covers 13 residues. Germline V gene sequence: CDR1 MNHEY, CDR2 SVGAGI. Trimming removed 10 bases from V and 4 bases from J; junction bases left unmatched: 4.

This clone has a single count. The rearrangement links TRBV14 to TRBJ2-3, with TRBD2 matching 9 bases. V trimming: 1 base; J trimming: 2 bases; junction bases outside the gene matches: 10. The CDR3 contains 18 residues. Looked up from germline, CDR1 is SGHDN and CDR2 is FVKESK. CDR3 sequence reads: CASSQAPGLAGPTDTQYF. As DNA, the CDR3 is TGTGCCAGCAGCCAAGCCCCAGGGCTAGCGGGGCCCACAGATACGCAGTATTTT.

The chain combines TRBV10-3 with TRBJ2-3, with D possibly TRBD1 on 6 matching bases. Trimming left V 3 bases short and J 1 base short, with 14 bases between. This CDR3 has 16 amino acids. Germline assignment: CDR1 ENHRY and CDR2 SYGVKD. The CDR3 here is CAISEKGGQRTDTQYF. CDR3 nucleotides: TGTGCCATCAGTGAAAAAGGGGGACAACGCACAGATACGCAGTATTTT.

The rearrangement joins TRBV19 to TRBJ2-7; TRBD1 aligns across 8 bases. Germline V CDR1 and CDR2: LNHDA, SQIVND (reference sequence). Trimming cost V 6 bases and J 2 bases; bases outside gene matches: 9. CDR3 length: 15 amino acids. CDR3 residues: CASSNPRGRTYEQYF. In DNA, the CDR3 is TGTGCCAGTAGCAACCCCAGGGGGCGCACCTACGAGCAGTACTTC.

This rearrangement joins TRBV18 to TRBJ2-7; 7 positions match TRBD1. The germline gives CDR1 KGHSH, CDR2 LQKENI. The trim removed 6 bases at V and 5 bases at J, leaving 13 bases unmatched. The CDR3 runs to 15 residues. DNA for the CDR3: TGTGCCAGCTCGCCCGGGCTGACAGGGTTCGACGAGCAGTACTTC. Translating gives CASSPGLTGFDEQYF.